A single T cell receptor beta chain is shown here with its context. This record belongs to a study of OX40 agonist ivuxolimab in advanced cancers. TCRdb keeps only in-frame clones here, not all; method: immunoSEQ multiplex PCR. The sample lists around 26,000 clones, around three quarters occurring once. The ends were cut back, 3 bases at V and 2 bases at J, with 1 base in the middle. This CDR3 comprises 12 residues. Looked up from germline, CDR1 is LNHDA and CDR2 is SQIVND (reference sequence). The V and J genes are TRBV19 and TRBJ2-2; D gene unclear. The TCR was taken from an adult with an advanced solid tumor such as melanoma, head and neck, liver or kidney cancer. The source was CD4+ or CD8+ T cells sorted from blood, collected in a trial of the OX40 agonist ivuxolimab. The CDR3: CASSINTGELFF. CDR3 sequence (DNA): TGTGCCAGTAGTATCAACACCGGGGAGCTGTTTTTT.